Presented here are 5 T cell receptor beta chains from one specimen sequenced in a study of cytomegalovirus exposure and HLA in healthy donors. It was with 60 Vbeta and 13 Jbeta primers that the PCR ran. Profiled with immunoSEQ multiplex PCR; TCRdb holds only in-frame clones, not every one. In the table there are around 150,000 clones, about 80% of which are singletons. The sequencing sample was made of PBMCs. These receptors were obtained from a man younger than 45 in good health and CMV-seronegative.

Remarks on this clone: Germline is not matched at one junction end, which may reflect a read error. The chain joins TRBV7-9 to TRBJ1-4, with 7 bases aligning to TRBD1. The germline gives CDR1 SEHNR, CDR2 FQNEAQ (reference sequence). This CDR3 comprises 13 residues. The CDR3, as DNA: TGTTCCAGCAGCTTAAGACAGGGAGGTAAACTGTTTTTT. Its translation: CSSSLRQGGKLFF. Supplemented by reference TRBV7-9 and TRBJ1-4, the full variable domain reads DTGVSQNPRHKITKRGQNVTFRCDPISEHNRLYWYRQTLGQGPEFLTYFQNEAQLEKSRLLSDRFSAERPKGSFSTLEIQRTEQGDSAMYLCSSSLRQGGKLFFGSGTQLSVL.

The V and J genes are TRBV28 and TRBJ1-4, with D possibly TRBD1 on 6 matching bases. The V and J ends lost 3 bases and 7 bases respectively, with 15 bases between them. The CDR3 runs to 15 residues. Germline V gene data show CDR1 as MDHEN and CDR2 as SYDVKM. The CDR3 reads CASSLMGAGGEKLFF. CDR3 DNA sequence: TGTGCCAGCAGTTTGATGGGGGCAGGTGGTGAAAAACTGTTTTTT.

This clone has just a few counts. This chain connects TRBV7-9 to TRBJ2-7; D may be TRBD2 (5 bases). CDR3 length equals 15 residues. Germline CDR1 reads SEHNR; CDR2 reads FQNEAQ (reference sequence). The V gene lost 0 bases and the J gene lost 1 base, with 10 bases spanning the gap. The CDR3 region has the DNA TGTGCCAGCAGCTTAGCGTTTCGGGGTTCCTACGAGCAGTACTTC. Protein sequence: CASSLAFRGSYEQYF.

The gene calls are TRBV6-4 and TRBJ1-1, with D maybe TRBD1 (6 bases). The CDR3 covers 15 residues. V lost 0 bases, J lost 4 bases, and 12 bases lay in between. Germline V gene data show CDR1 as MRHNA and CDR2 as SNTAGT. DNA of the CDR3: TGTGCCAGCAGTGACTCCTACAGGGTTGGCACTGAAGCTTTCTTT. This sequence encodes CASSDSYRVGTEAFF.

The J gene is TRBJ2-2, the V gene TRBV5-5; D is perhaps TRBD1 (6 bases). The CDR3 is 16 amino acids. V lost 0 bases and J lost 4, with 13 bases in between. Germline V lookup: CDR1 SGHKS, CDR2 YYEKEE (reference sequence). The CDR3 DNA reads TGTGCCAGCAGCTTGGATGTCCTCAGGGGCACCGGGGAGCTGTTTTTT. Amino acid sequence: CASSLDVLRGTGELFF.